This T cell receptor (beta chain) was captured by sequencing in a study of CXCR3-negative and CXCR3-positive naive CD8 T cells. Turning to the study itself: Per-library TRB read counts averaged about 1.5 +/- 0.3 million, adding up to about 135 million in total.

Naive CD8+ T cells showed a CD45RO-CCR7+CD27+CD95- phenotype. With UMI labels, 5' RACE was used to prepare the TRB cDNA libraries. TCRdb reprocessed the 5' RACE reads, keeping one entry per CDR3 protein, no DNA. This repertoire comprises roughly 99,000 distinct CDR3 sequences; its ten largest clones make up approximately 0.99%. Overall study results and limits: The TRBV-TRBJ usage of naive CXCR3-negative and CXCR3-positive cells was similar, but that of memory cells differed. TRB CDR3s were more hydrophobic in CXCR3-positive than in CXCR3-negative naive cells. Memory CD8+ cells showed much lower diversity, while both naive subsets were comparably high.

This CDR3 is built from 22 residues. The germline V gene has CDR1 MNHEY and CDR2 SVGEGT. Concerning this clonotype: Its target is not known.

This receptor was taken from a human donor in good health. Some clones in this sample may be carry-over from other donors' samples. The rearrangement joins TRBV6-2 or TRBV6-3 to TRBJ1-1; TCRdb's D gene call, TRBD1, goes unchecked for lack of DNA. The sequencing input was naive CXCR3+ CD8+ T cells from blood. Documented subset: CD45RO-CCR7+CD27+CD95- naive CD8+ T cells expressing CXCR3 (TNR3+). Here the CDR3 reads CASSYSIFGTGENPLMNTEAFF.